These 4 T cell receptor beta chains were sequenced from one sample in a study of blood T cell repertoires in COVID-19. Generated by immunoSEQ multiplex PCR, the TCRdb table keeps only in-frame clones and is missing some. The sample carries some 140,000 clones, about 79% recorded once. Material: peripheral blood. The receptor set was obtained from a woman aged 55-69 years with acute or convalescent COVID-19.

V gene TRBV10-3 combines with J gene TRBJ2-5, with D perhaps matching TRBD1 (6 bases). Germline V lookup: CDR1 ENHRY, CDR2 SYGVKD. This CDR3 has 13 residues. V lost 7 bases to trimming and J lost 4 bases, with 13 bases between them. The CDR3 loop reads CAITRDMGETQYF. The CDR3 coding sequence is TGTGCCATCACCCGGGACATGGGAGAGACCCAGTACTTC.

The chain couples TRBV6-1 to TRBJ1-5; 9 bases agree with TRBD1. The length of the CDR3 is 14 residues. V was pared by 2 bases and J by 6 bases, with 2 bases of the junction left unmatched. Germline CDR1 MNHNS, CDR2 SASEGT. CDR3 nucleotides: TGTGCCAGCAGTGAAATGGGACAGGGTCAGCCCCAGCATTTT. Translating it yields CASSEMGQGQPQHF.

Worth noting for this clone: Germline is not matched at one junction end, which may reflect a read error. The chain links TRBV7-7 to TRBJ2-2; TRBD1 agrees at 8 bases. The CDR3 runs 13 residues. Per the germline V gene, CDR1 is SSHAT and CDR2 is FNYEAQ (reference sequence). This CDR3 reads CASSAQGAGELFF. Here the CDR3 DNA reads TGTGCTAGCAGCGCACAGGGGGCCGGGGAGCTGTTTTTT.

V and J are TRBV7-9 and TRBJ2-3; D gene unclear. From germline, CDR1 is SEHNR and CDR2 FQNEAQ (reference sequence). V lost 3 bases to trimming and J lost 0 bases, with 4 bases between them. The CDR3 has 13 residues. CDR3 DNA sequence: TGTGCCAGCAGCTTGTATAGCACAGATACGCAGTATTTT. Translation: CASSLYSTDTQYF.